This is a list of T cell receptor beta chains from one sample in a study of breast tumors, draining lymph nodes, adjacent tissues. In TCRdb, the multiplex PCR reads were re-called with MiXCR into one record per CDR3 protein. The sample has some 110,000 distinct CDR3 sequences; under 40% are singletons. Material for sequencing was axillary lymph node tissue. Receptor source: a female donor with breast cancer. Some clones in this sample may be carry-over from other donors' samples. CDR3s include the opening cysteine and the closing phenylalanine or tryptophan. The order of the fields is V gene, clone size, J gene, D gene, CDR3 DNA, CDR3 protein. A D gene is named only where the DNA matches it firmly. Rows may omit the clone size; those that give it use once, few, many or a size class.

V gene: TRBV7-9; clone size: -; J gene: TRBJ2-7; D gene: -; CDR3 DNA: TGTGCCAGCAGATCTAAGACAGGACTACCCTACGAGCAGTACTTC; CDR3 protein: CASRSKTGLPYEQYF
V gene: TRBV9; clone size: many; J gene: TRBJ1-3; D gene: -; CDR3 DNA: TGTGCCAGCAGCCCCAACGGGGAGGTCTCTGGAAACACCATATATTTT; CDR3 protein: CASSPNGEVSGNTIYF
V gene: TRBV2; clone size: many; J gene: TRBJ2-7; D gene: -; CDR3 DNA: TGTGCCAGCAGTTACACCGATTTTCCCCCCTTC; CDR3 protein: CASSYTDFPPF
V gene: TRBV28; clone size: many; J gene: TRBJ1-2; D gene: -; CDR3 DNA: TGTGCCAGCAGCTATGCTGGCTACACCTTC; CDR3 protein: CASSYAGYTF
V gene: TRBV10-3; clone size: many; J gene: TRBJ1-3; D gene: TRBD1; CDR3 DNA: TGTGCCATCAGAAAGACAGGGTACGCTGGAAACACCATATATTTT; CDR3 protein: CAIRKTGYAGNTIYF
V gene: TRBV6-5; clone size: many; J gene: TRBJ1-6; D gene: TRBD1; CDR3 DNA: TGTGCCAGCGCCCCCACACCGGACAGGGTTGATTCACCCCTCCACTTT; CDR3 protein: CASAPTPDRVDSPLHF
V gene: TRBV2; clone size: once; J gene: TRBJ2-5; D gene: -; CDR3 DNA: TGTGCCAGCAGAGGAACAGGGAGGGACCAAGAGACCCAGTACTTC; CDR3 protein: CASRGTGRDQETQYF
V gene: TRBV12-3/TRBV12-4; clone size: medium-sized; J gene: TRBJ2-5; D gene: TRBD2; CDR3 DNA: TGTGCCAGCAGTTTACGGCGGGAGAGTTGGGAGACCCAGTACTTC; CDR3 protein: CASSLRRESWETQYF
V gene: TRBV5-5; clone size: many; J gene: TRBJ1-5; D gene: TRBD1; CDR3 DNA: TGTGCCAGCAGAACGGGACAGGGAAGAAATCAGCCCCAGCATTTT; CDR3 protein: CASRTGQGRNQPQHF
V gene: TRBV6-5; clone size: -; J gene: TRBJ1-2; D gene: -; CDR3 DNA: TGTGCCGGCAGCTACGAGGCAAAATGGGGCTACACCTTC; CDR3 protein: CAGSYEAKWGYTF
V gene: TRBV19; clone size: many; J gene: TRBJ2-2; D gene: -; CDR3 DNA: TGTGCCAGTAGTATGGCGACCGGGGAGCTGTTTTTT; CDR3 protein: CASSMATGELFF
V gene: TRBV28; clone size: many; J gene: TRBJ2-7; D gene: -; CDR3 DNA: TGTGCCAGCAGCCTAATCAGTGGCTACGAGCAGTACTTC; CDR3 protein: CASSLISGYEQYF
V gene: TRBV6-1; clone size: -; J gene: TRBJ2-3; D gene: TRBD2; CDR3 DNA: TGTGCCAGCAGCCCAGGACTAGCGGGAGGGGAATACACAGATACGCAGTATTTT; CDR3 protein: CASSPGLAGGEYTDTQYF
V gene: TRBV7-9; clone size: -; J gene: TRBJ1-1; D gene: -; CDR3 DNA: TGTGCCAGCAGCTTAGCCCAGGGTATGAACACTGAAGCTTTCTTT; CDR3 protein: CASSLAQGMNTEAFF
V gene: TRBV6-6; clone size: many; J gene: TRBJ1-5; D gene: -; CDR3 DNA: TGTGCCAGCAGTCCCGGGGGCAATCAGCCCCAGCATTTT; CDR3 protein: CASSPGGNQPQHF
V gene: TRBV30; clone size: many; J gene: TRBJ2-7; D gene: -; CDR3 DNA: TGTGCCTGGAGTGAAGGGTACTCCTACGAGCAGTACTTC; CDR3 protein: CAWSEGYSYEQYF
V gene: TRBV2; clone size: many; J gene: TRBJ2-2; D gene: -; CDR3 DNA: TGTGCCAGCAGTGGTCAGGGAAAGAACACCGGGGAGCTGTTTTTT; CDR3 protein: CASSGQGKNTGELFF
V gene: TRBV27; clone size: many; J gene: TRBJ2-7; D gene: -; CDR3 DNA: TGTGCCAGCAGCCCCCCGGAGAGCTCCTACGAGCAGTACTTC; CDR3 protein: CASSPPESSYEQYF
V gene: TRBV19; clone size: many; J gene: TRBJ2-2; D gene: TRBD2; CDR3 DNA: TGTGCCAGTAGTATATTGGGGGAGGGCCGGACCGGGGAGCTGTTTTTT; CDR3 protein: CASSILGEGRTGELFF
V gene: TRBV27; clone size: few; J gene: TRBJ2-2; D gene: TRBD2; CDR3 DNA: TGTGCCAGCAGTTCCCCTACCGGGACTAGCGGGGCGAACACCGGGGAGCTGTTTTTT; CDR3 protein: CASSSPTGTSGANTGELFF
V gene: TRBV25-1; clone size: many; J gene: TRBJ2-7; D gene: TRBD2; CDR3 DNA: TGTGCCAGCAGTGAACCTCATTACGACGGTAGCGGGAGATACGAGCAGTACTTC; CDR3 protein: CASSEPHYDGSGRYEQYF
V gene: TRBV6-2/TRBV6-3; clone size: many; J gene: TRBJ2-3; D gene: TRBD1; CDR3 DNA: TGTGCCAGCAGTTACTCGAGGACAGGGGGTAGGAGCACAGATACGCAGTATTTT; CDR3 protein: CASSYSRTGGRSTDTQYF
V gene: TRBV6-1; clone size: -; J gene: TRBJ1-1; D gene: -; CDR3 DNA: TGTGCCAGCAGTGTAGGTGCTACGGGGACTGAAGCTTTCTTT; CDR3 protein: CASSVGATGTEAFF
V gene: TRBV18; clone size: many; J gene: TRBJ2-5; D gene: -; CDR3 DNA: TGTGCCAGCTCACCAGGAAATAGGGGAGAGACCCAGTACTTC; CDR3 protein: CASSPGNRGETQYF
V gene: TRBV6-5; clone size: few; J gene: TRBJ1-1; D gene: -; CDR3 DNA: TGTGCCAGCAGCCAACCGGGGGCTGAAGCTTTCTTT; CDR3 protein: CASSQPGAEAFF
V gene: TRBV29-1; clone size: once; J gene: TRBJ2-5; D gene: -; CDR3 DNA: TGCAGCGTCGAACTTGGTTTTGGAGAGACCCAGTACTTC; CDR3 protein: CSVELGFGETQYF
V gene: TRBV6-6; clone size: many; J gene: TRBJ1-2; D gene: -; CDR3 DNA: TGTGCCAGCAGTTTTGGACAGCCTAACTATGGCTACACCTTC; CDR3 protein: CASSFGQPNYGYTF
V gene: TRBV6-4; clone size: -; J gene: TRBJ1-6; D gene: TRBD1; CDR3 DNA: TGTGCCAGCAGTGACTCTAGACAGGGACGTAATTCACCCCTCCACTTT; CDR3 protein: CASSDSRQGRNSPLHF
V gene: TRBV28; clone size: many; J gene: TRBJ2-7; D gene: TRBD1; CDR3 DNA: TGTGCCAGCAGACCCTGGACAGGGGACGAGCAGTACTTC; CDR3 protein: CASRPWTGDEQYF
V gene: TRBV4-1; clone size: many; J gene: TRBJ1-2; D gene: -; CDR3 DNA: TGCGCCAGCAGCCAAGTGGATCCTAACTATGGCTACACCTTC; CDR3 protein: CASSQVDPNYGYTF
V gene: TRBV5-1; clone size: many; J gene: TRBJ2-5; D gene: -; CDR3 DNA: TGCGCCAGCAGCTTGTTCGCGGGAGAGACCCAGTACTTC; CDR3 protein: CASSLFAGETQYF
V gene: TRBV15; clone size: many; J gene: TRBJ1-5; D gene: TRBD1; CDR3 DNA: TGTGCCACCACAAGGGACAGGACTAATCAGCCCCAGCATTTT; CDR3 protein: CATTRDRTNQPQHF
V gene: TRBV4-3; clone size: many; J gene: TRBJ1-6; D gene: -; CDR3 DNA: TGCGCCAGCAGCTCCGGACAGATTAATTCACCCCTCCACTTT; CDR3 protein: CASSSGQINSPLHF
V gene: TRBV6-2/TRBV6-3; clone size: many; J gene: TRBJ2-6; D gene: -; CDR3 DNA: TGTGCCAGCAGTCAAACTGGTACGGGGGCCAACGTCCTGACTTTC; CDR3 protein: CASSQTGTGANVLTF
V gene: TRBV30; clone size: few; J gene: TRBJ2-4; D gene: -; CDR3 DNA: TGTGCCTGGAGTATGAGGGCGCCCTCATGGGTCAAAAACATTCAGTACTTC; CDR3 protein: CAWSMRAPSWVKNIQYF
V gene: TRBV7-2; clone size: many; J gene: TRBJ1-2; D gene: TRBD1; CDR3 DNA: TGTGCCAGCAGCTTAGTAACAGGGGGCAAATATGGCTACACCTTC; CDR3 protein: CASSLVTGGKYGYTF
V gene: TRBV7-3; clone size: -; J gene: TRBJ1-1; D gene: -; CDR3 DNA: TGTGCCAGCAGCTTAGGTTCCTCTAACGCTGAAGCTTTCTTT; CDR3 protein: CASSLGSSNAEAFF
V gene: TRBV11-3; clone size: many; J gene: TRBJ2-3; D gene: -; CDR3 DNA: TGTGCCAGCAGCTTGAGGGCGAGGGCTGGCACAGATACGCAGTATTTT; CDR3 protein: CASSLRARAGTDTQYF
V gene: TRBV9; clone size: many; J gene: TRBJ2-3; D gene: -; CDR3 DNA: TGTGCCAGCAGCGTAGATCTTGCCAGGGGTAGCACAGATACGCAGTATTTT; CDR3 protein: CASSVDLARGSTDTQYF
V gene: TRBV18; clone size: many; J gene: TRBJ2-7; D gene: TRBD1; CDR3 DNA: TGTGCCAGCTCTCAGGACAGGGGACCCTCCTACGAGCAGTACTTC; CDR3 protein: CASSQDRGPSYEQYF
V gene: TRBV20-1; clone size: many; J gene: TRBJ1-5; D gene: -; CDR3 DNA: TGCAGTGCTAGGGGGGCCAACAATCAGCCCCAGCATTTT; CDR3 protein: CSARGANNQPQHF
V gene: TRBV28; clone size: few; J gene: TRBJ1-5; D gene: -; CDR3 DNA: TGTGCCAGCAGTCAGGGTTCCCAGCCCCAGCATTTT; CDR3 protein: CASSQGSQPQHF
V gene: TRBV5-1; clone size: many; J gene: TRBJ2-2; D gene: -; CDR3 DNA: TGCGCCAGCAGCCCAGGGCCTTCGAACACCGGGGAGCTGTTTTTT; CDR3 protein: CASSPGPSNTGELFF
V gene: TRBV27; clone size: few; J gene: TRBJ2-3; D gene: TRBD2; CDR3 DNA: TGTGCCAGCAGTTTAATTGGCGGGGGTAGCACAGATACGCAGTATTTT; CDR3 protein: CASSLIGGGSTDTQYF
V gene: TRBV13; clone size: -; J gene: TRBJ2-5; D gene: TRBD2; CDR3 DNA: TGTGCCAGCAGCCTGACTAGCGGGGGGGCCGGGGGCCGTGACCAAGAGACCCAGTACTTC; CDR3 protein: CASSLTSGGAGGRDQETQYF
V gene: TRBV4-3; clone size: many; J gene: TRBJ1-2; D gene: -; CDR3 DNA: TGCGCCAGCAGCCAAGATGGGGCAGGGCAATATGGCTACACCTTC; CDR3 protein: CASSQDGAGQYGYTF
V gene: TRBV6-5; clone size: -; J gene: TRBJ1-2; D gene: -; CDR3 DNA: TGTGCCAGCAGTTATGACGGCTATGGCTGCACCTTC; CDR3 protein: CASSYDGYGCTF